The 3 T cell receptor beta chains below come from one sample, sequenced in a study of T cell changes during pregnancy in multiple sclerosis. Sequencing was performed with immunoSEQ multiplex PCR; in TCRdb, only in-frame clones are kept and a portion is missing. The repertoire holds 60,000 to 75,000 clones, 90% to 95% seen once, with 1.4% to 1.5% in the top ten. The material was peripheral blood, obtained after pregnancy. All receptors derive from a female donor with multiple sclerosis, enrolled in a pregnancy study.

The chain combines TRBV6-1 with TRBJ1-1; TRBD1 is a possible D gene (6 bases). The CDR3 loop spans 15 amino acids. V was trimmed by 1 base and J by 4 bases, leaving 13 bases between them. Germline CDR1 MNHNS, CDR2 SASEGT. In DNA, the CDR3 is TGTGCCAGCAGTGAAGTAGGGGCAGGGGTCACTGAAGCTTTCTTT. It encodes CASSEVGAGVTEAFF.

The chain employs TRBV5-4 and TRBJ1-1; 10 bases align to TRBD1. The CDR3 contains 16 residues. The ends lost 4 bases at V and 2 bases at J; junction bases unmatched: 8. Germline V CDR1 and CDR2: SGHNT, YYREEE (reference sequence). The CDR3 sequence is CASSGGQGTLNTEAFF. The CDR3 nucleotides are TGTGCCAGCAGCGGGGGACAGGGGACTCTAAACACTGAAGCTTTCTTT.

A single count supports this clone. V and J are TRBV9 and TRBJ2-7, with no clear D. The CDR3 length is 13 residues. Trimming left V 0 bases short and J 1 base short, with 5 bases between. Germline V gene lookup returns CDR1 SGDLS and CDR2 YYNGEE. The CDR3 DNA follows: TGTGCCAGCAGCGTAGGTATGTCCTACGAGCAGTACTTC. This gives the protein CASSVGMSYEQYF. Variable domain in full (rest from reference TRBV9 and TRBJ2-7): DSGVTQTPKHLITATGQRVTLRCSPRSGDLSVYWYQQSLDQGLQFLIQYYNGEERAKGNILERFSAQQFPDLHSELNLSSLELGDSALYFCASSVGMSYEQYFGPGTRLTVT.